A selection of T cell receptor beta chains follows, all from one sample in a study of blood T cell repertoires in COVID-19. Sequenced by immunoSEQ multiplex PCR; TCRdb stores in-frame clones only, minus some. Of 170,000 or so clones in the sample, around 87% were seen once. Input material: peripheral blood. These receptors all stem from a man in his forties with active or convalescent COVID-19. Each CDR3 is given with its conserved first and last residue. A D gene is named only where the DNA matches it firmly.

D gene	J gene	V gene	CDR3 protein
.	TRBJ2-7	TRBV18	CASSPGDLGRQYF
.	TRBJ1-1	TRBV7-9	CASSLAPHGAPFF
.	TRBJ1-6	TRBV7-3	CASSESSYNSPLHF
.	TRBJ1-3	TRBV19	CASSIKGFRNTIYF
TRBD2	TRBJ2-5	TRBV7-2	CASSPTSGGCIETQYF
.	TRBJ2-7	TRBV11-2	CASSLGVYEQYF
TRBD1	TRBJ1-2	TRBV3-1/TRBV3-2	CASSQVPGQGKGSYGYTF
.	TRBJ2-6	TRBV11-2	CASSLDWGQGLAGANVLTF
.	TRBJ1-1	TRBV3-1/TRBV3-2	CASSLGETNTEAFF
.	TRBJ1-6	TRBV7-9	CASSTRQSDNSPLHF
.	TRBJ1-2	TRBV6-5	CASIKDRRYGYTF
TRBD2	TRBJ2-7	TRBV7-2	CASSPTRAGGLREQYF